The 11 T cell receptor beta chains listed next were all sequenced from one sample in a study of shared clonotypes between healthy human individuals. The method was immunoSEQ multiplex PCR; TCRdb's version includes in-frame clones alone and lacks a portion of them. Among about 120,000 clones listed, about 70% were seen once. Sequencing used memory CD8+ T cells sorted from blood. Subset specified: CD45RO+ cells pooled with CCR7-negative TemRA cells. Receptors were obtained from a woman under 40 in good health.

This chain connects TRBV27 to TRBJ2-7; 11 nucleotides agree with TRBD1. V shed 6 bases, J shed 5 bases, and the junction held 3 bases outside the gene matches. The length of the CDR3 is 13 residues. Germline lookup yields CDR1 MNHEY and CDR2 SMNVEV (reference sequence). The DNA for the CDR3 is TGTGCCAGCAGGGACAGGGGGCAGGACGAGCAGTACTTC. It specifies CASRDRGQDEQYF.

Remarks on this clone: This CDR3 is also generated by other DNA sequences in the sample. J is TRBJ1-1 and V is TRBV5-1; D remains ambiguous. CDR1 and CDR2 from the germline V gene are SGHRS and YFSETQ. This CDR3 has 12 residues. V lost 5 bases to trimming and J lost 1 base, with 6 bases between them. Written as DNA, the CDR3 is TGCGCCAGCAGACAAGGGAACACTGAAGCTTTCTTT. Translating it yields CASRQGNTEAFF.

This clone was seen just once. V gene TRBV16 combines with J gene TRBJ2-7; the match to TRBD2 covers 12 bases. This CDR3 has 15 residues. V lost 5 bases and J lost 5; bases outside the gene matches: 7. Per the germline V gene, CDR1 is KGHSY and CDR2 is FQNENV. The CDR3 region is CASSATSGRGHEQYF. CDR3 sequence (DNA): TGTGCCAGCAGCGCGACTAGCGGGAGAGGACACGAGCAGTACTTC.

This clone was found once. The V gene is TRBV7-2, the J gene TRBJ1-5; 7 bases fit TRBD1. This CDR3 is 16 amino acids long. The germline gives CDR1 SGHTA, CDR2 FQGNSA. V shed 2 bases and J 7 bases; nucleotides not matched to a gene: 11. The DNA for the CDR3 is TGTGCCAGCAGCTTATCCTGGGGACAGCAATCCCAGCCCCAGCATTTT. Protein: CASSLSWGQQSQPQHF.

The genes are TRBV11-2 and TRBJ1-2; 9 positions match TRBD1. The CDR3 consists of 16 residues. V trimming: 7 bases; J trimming: 0 bases; junction bases outside the gene matches: 9. The V gene's germline CDR1 is SGHAT and CDR2 FQNNGV. DNA for the CDR3: TGTGCCAGCACCCCGGGACAGGGTAGAGCTAACTATGGCTACACCTTC. As protein: CASTPGQGRANYGYTF.

By sample fraction, this clone is medium-sized. Distinct nucleotide sequences in the sample also encode this CDR3. The CDR3 sequence is CASSFLTNTGELFF. The CDR3 coding sequence is TGTGCCAGCAGCTTCCTAACGAACACCGGGGAGCTGTTTTTT. V is TRBV7-9 and J is TRBJ2-2; D is ambiguous. Deletions cut 3 bases from V and 0 bases from J, with 5 bases between. The CDR3 consists of 14 residues. Germline-derived CDR1 and CDR2 are SEHNR and FQNEAQ (reference sequence).

The chain employs TRBV5-6 and TRBJ2-1, with a weak D call TRBD2 (6 bases). Germline CDR1 is SGHDT and CDR2 is YYEEEE. Trimming removed 2 bases from V and 6 bases from J, with 6 bases in between. CDR3 length: 12 residues. CDR3 in amino acids: CASSLAGNEQFF. In DNA form, the CDR3 reads TGTGCCAGCAGCTTAGCGGGCAATGAGCAGTTCTTC. Looking up the rest from reference TRBV5-6 and TRBJ2-1 gives the full variable domain: DAGVTQSPTHLIKTRGQQVTLRCSPKSGHDTVSWYQQALGQGPQFIFQYYEEEERQRGNFPDRFSGHQFPNYSSELNVNALLLGDSALYLCASSLAGNEQFFGPGTRLTVL.

This clone was detected ten times or more. J is TRBJ2-1 and V is TRBV9; tentative D call: TRBD2 (6 bases). Trimming took 0 bases from V and 9 from J, leaving 19 bases between them. The CDR3 has 16 residues. Looked up from germline, CDR1 is SGDLS and CDR2 is YYNGEE. The chain's CDR3 is CASSVGWGDSMGEQFF. The CDR3 DNA reads TGTGCCAGCAGCGTAGGGTGGGGGGATTCAATGGGTGAGCAGTTCTTC. Full variable domain (rest looked up from reference TRBV9 and TRBJ2-1): DSGVTQTPKHLITATGQRVTLRCSPRSGDLSVYWYQQSLDQGLQFLIQYYNGEERAKGNILERFSAQQFPDLHSELNLSSLELGDSALYFCASSVGWGDSMGEQFFGPGTRLTVL.

The V call is TRBV2, the J call TRBJ2-2; D call uncertain. Germline-derived CDR1 and CDR2 are SNHLY and FYNNEI. V lost 8 bases and J 5 bases, leaving 12 bases between the germline ends. The CDR3 is made up of 13 amino acids. The CDR3 nucleotides are TGTGCCAGCCTAATAGGCCTAACCGGGGAGCTGTTTTTT. This translates into CASLIGLTGELFF.

This clone was observed many times. The CDR3 nucleotides are TGCGCCAGCAGCTCGGACCGGGACAGGCCTCAGGGGGATGGCTACACCTTC. Residues: CASSSDRDRPQGDGYTF. The chain combines TRBV5-1 with TRBJ1-2; 8 bases are a match to TRBD1. The length of the CDR3 is 17 residues. Germline CDR1 and CDR2: SGHRS and YFSETQ. J gave up 6 bases and V 3 bases, and 16 bases lay outside the gene matches.

The chain links TRBV7-8 to TRBJ2-7; D uncertain. There are 14 residues in the CDR3. V was trimmed by 4 bases and J by 2 bases, leaving 12 bases between them. Germline assignment: CDR1 SGHVS and CDR2 FQNEAQ. CDR3 sequence reads: CASSSMDGPYEQYF. The CDR3, as DNA: TGTGCCAGCAGCTCTATGGACGGTCCCTACGAGCAGTACTTC.